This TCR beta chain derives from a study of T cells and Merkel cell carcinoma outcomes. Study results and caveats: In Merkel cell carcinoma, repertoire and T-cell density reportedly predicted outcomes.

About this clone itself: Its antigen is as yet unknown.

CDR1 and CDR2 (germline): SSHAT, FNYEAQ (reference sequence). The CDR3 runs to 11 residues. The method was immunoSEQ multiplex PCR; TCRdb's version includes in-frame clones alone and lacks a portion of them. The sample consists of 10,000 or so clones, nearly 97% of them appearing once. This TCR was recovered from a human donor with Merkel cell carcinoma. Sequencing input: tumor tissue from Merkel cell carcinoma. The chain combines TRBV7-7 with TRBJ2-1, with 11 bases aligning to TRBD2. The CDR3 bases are TGTGCTAGCGGGGGGGGCAATGAGCAGTTCTTC. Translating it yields CASGGGNEQFF. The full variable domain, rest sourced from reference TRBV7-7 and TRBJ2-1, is GAGVSQSPRYKVTKRGQDVTLRCDPISSHATLYWYQQALGQGPEFLTYFNYEAQPDKSGLPSDRFSAERPEGSISTLTIQRTEQRDSAMYRCASGGGNEQFFGPGTRLTVL.